These 15 T cell receptor beta chains originate from one sample sequenced in a study of identical twins. Each CDR3 protein is one row after TCRdb ran MiXCR on the 5' RACE reads. The sample has some 900,000 distinct CDR3 sequences; 10% to 15% are singletons. These data were also reused for a study on yellow fever vaccine responses in identical twins.

The material sequenced was PBMCs. The receptor source for this set is a woman under 30 in good health.

This clonotype was counted between two and nine times. The chain uses TRBV12-3 or TRBV12-4 and TRBJ1-4; possibly TRBD1 for D (5 bases). The CDR3 loop spans 15 amino acids. Trimming cost V 4 bases and J 4 bases, with 13 bases left between them. The CDR3 DNA follows: TGTGCCAGCAGTTCCCAAACGGGGGTTAATGAAAAACTGTTTTTT. Translating it yields CASSSQTGVNEKLFF.

This clonotype was observed a few times. One junction end does not reproduce the germline sequence, and a read error may be involved. The CDR3 loop reads CATSRLEGQGTTKTGELFF. DNA of the CDR3: TGTGCCACCAGCCGGTTAGAGGGACAGGGAACGACGAAAACCGGGGAGCTGTTTTTT. This sequence joins TRBV15 and TRBJ2-2, with 9 bases that match TRBD1. Germline V gives CDR1 LNHNV, CDR2 YYDKDF (reference sequence). The CDR3 spans 19 residues. Together with reference TRBV15 and TRBJ2-2, the CDR3 gives the full variable domain: DAMVIQNPRYQVTQFGKPVTLSCSQTLNHNVMYWYQQKSSQAPKLLFHYYDKDFNNEADTPDNFQSRRPNTSFCFLDIRSPGLGDTAMYLCATSRLEGQGTTKTGELFFGEGSRLTVL.

This clonotype was picked up many times. The V and J genes are TRBV20-1 and TRBJ1-5; 12 bases agree with TRBD1. This CDR3 is built from 15 residues. Losses at the gene ends were 7 bases for V and 0 bases for J; bases not matched to a gene: 4. CDR1 and CDR2 from the germline V gene are DFQATT and SNEGSKA (reference sequence). As DNA, the CDR3 is TGCAGTGTGGGACAGGGGGCATATAGCAATCAGCCCCAGCATTTT. It codes for CSVGQGAYSNQPQHF.

This chain links TRBV7-9 with TRBJ2-1; TRBD2 matches at 7 bases. The germline gives CDR1 SEHNR, CDR2 FQNEAQ (reference sequence). The V segment lost 5 bases and the J segment 8 bases; nucleotides outside the gene matches: 12. The CDR3 spans 15 residues. The CDR3 sequence is CASSLEAGAAHEQFF. DNA of the CDR3: TGTGCCAGCAGCCTAGAGGCGGGAGCGGCACATGAGCAGTTCTTC.

This clonotype was seen only a few times. The genes are TRBV29-1 and TRBJ2-1; D could derive from TRBD1 or TRBD2 (5 bases each). Germline CDR1 is SQVTM and CDR2 is ANQGSEA. The CDR3 contains 14 residues. Trimming removed 4 bases from V and 2 bases from J, with 12 bases in between. CDR3 sequence reads: CSVVGEGTYNEQFF. CDR3 DNA: TGCAGCGTTGTAGGAGAGGGGACCTACAATGAGCAGTTCTTC.

The chain couples TRBV18 to TRBJ2-3; tentatively, D is TRBD2 (6 bases). The CDR3 length is 16 residues. In germline, CDR1 is KGHSH, CDR2 LQKENI. V lost 1 base, J lost 0 bases, and 11 bases lay in between. This chain's CDR3 is CASSPLAETSTDTQYF. The CDR3 coding sequence is TGTGCCAGCTCACCACTAGCGGAAACTAGCACAGATACGCAGTATTTT.

This rearrangement joins TRBV27 to TRBJ1-1; possibly TRBD1 for D (5 bases). Trimming pared 6 bases from V and 1 base from J, leaving 9 bases between. This CDR3 is 13 amino acids long. CDR1 and CDR2 from the germline V gene are MNHEY and SMNVEV (reference sequence). CDR3 bases: TGTGCCAGCAGAGTTGGGACGAACACTGAAGCTTTCTTT. It is translated as CASRVGTNTEAFF.

This clonotype was counted a few times. The chain carries TRBV9 and TRBJ2-3, with TRBD2 identical over 7 bases. In germline, CDR1 is SGDLS, CDR2 YYNGEE. This CDR3 is built from 13 residues. Trimming took 6 bases from V and 8 from J; bases not matched to a gene: 9. CDR3 protein: CASTHRGELTQYF. CDR3 in DNA: TGTGCCAGCACCCACCGGGGGGAACTTACGCAGTATTTT.

This chain connects TRBV29-1 to TRBJ2-3, with no clear D. Germline CDR1 SQVTM, CDR2 ANQGSEA. V was clipped by 4 bases and J by 0 bases, with 2 bases between them. The CDR3 totals 11 residues. CDR3 amino acids: CSVGSTDTQYF. Written as DNA, the CDR3 is TGCAGCGTTGGTAGCACAGATACGCAGTATTTT.

The sample holds a few counts of this clonotype. The chain has TRBV7-9 and TRBJ1-2; D is unclear. Trimming cost V 1 base and J 6 bases, with 12 bases left between them. CDR1 is SEHNR, CDR2 FQNEAQ, per germline (reference sequence). This CDR3 is built from 14 residues. CDR3 in DNA: TGTGCCAGCAGCTTAGTACCGAGCAAGGATGGCTACACCTTC. Encoded protein: CASSLVPSKDGYTF. Together with reference TRBV7-9 and TRBJ1-2, the CDR3 gives the full variable domain: DTGVSQNPRHKITKRGQNVTFRCDPISEHNRLYWYRQTLGQGPEFLTYFQNEAQLEKSRLLSDRFSAERPKGSFSTLEIQRTEQGDSAMYLCASSLVPSKDGYTFGSGTRLTVV.

This clonotype was detected a few times. The chain is built from TRBV6-6 and TRBJ2-5; D may be TRBD2 (5 bases). Germline V lookup: CDR1 MNHNY, CDR2 SVGAGI (reference sequence). The length of the CDR3 is 13 residues. With 5 bases removed from V and 5 bases from J, the gap between germline ends came to 12 bases. The CDR3 coding sequence is TGTGCCAGCAGTATGAGGGCGCGGGAGACCCAGTACTTC. Translated, it gives CASSMRARETQYF.

There are a few counts of this clonotype. The chain carries TRBV3-1 and TRBJ1-4; D is undetermined. V lost 4 bases, J lost 7 bases, and 10 bases lay in between. Germline CDR1 and CDR2: LGHDT and YNNKEL (reference sequence). This CDR3 contains 13 residues. This CDR3 reads CASSRQLPEKLFF. The CDR3 region has the DNA TGTGCCAGCAGCCGTCAGCTACCTGAAAAACTGTTTTTT. Based on the CDR3 plus reference TRBV3-1 and TRBJ1-4, the full variable domain is DTAVSQTPKYLVTQMGNDKSIKCEQNLGHDTMYWYKQDSKKFLKIMFSYNNKELIINETVPNRFSPKSPDKAHLNLHINSLELGDSAVYFCASSRQLPEKLFFGSGTQLSVL.

The chain links TRBV20-1 to TRBJ2-5; unclear D gene. Germline V gives CDR1 DFQATT, CDR2 SNEGSKA (reference sequence). Between the trimmed V and J ends, which lost 4 bases and 5 bases, there was a span of 8 bases. The CDR3 loop spans 11 amino acids. CDR3 protein: CSAKTGETQYF. DNA of the CDR3: TGCAGTGCTAAGACTGGGGAGACCCAGTACTTC.

This clonotype was seen at least ten times. This rearrangement joins TRBV12-3 or TRBV12-4 to TRBJ1-2; 9 bases line up with TRBD1. The length of the CDR3 is 13 residues. Trimming took 6 bases from V and 10 from J; bases not matched to a gene: 9. The DNA for the CDR3 is TGTGCCAGCAGGGGGACAGGGACCATCGCCTACACCTTC. Its protein is CASRGTGTIAYTF.

This clonotype was found a few times. The V gene is TRBV12-3 or TRBV12-4, the J gene TRBJ2-5; either TRBD1 or TRBD2 may fit D (6 bases each). V lost 2 bases, J lost 4 bases, and 11 bases lay in between. CDR3 size: 14 residues. The DNA for the CDR3 is TGTGCCAGCAGTTTACGGGGGCCCGGAGAGACCCAGTACTTC. This translates into CASSLRGPGETQYF.